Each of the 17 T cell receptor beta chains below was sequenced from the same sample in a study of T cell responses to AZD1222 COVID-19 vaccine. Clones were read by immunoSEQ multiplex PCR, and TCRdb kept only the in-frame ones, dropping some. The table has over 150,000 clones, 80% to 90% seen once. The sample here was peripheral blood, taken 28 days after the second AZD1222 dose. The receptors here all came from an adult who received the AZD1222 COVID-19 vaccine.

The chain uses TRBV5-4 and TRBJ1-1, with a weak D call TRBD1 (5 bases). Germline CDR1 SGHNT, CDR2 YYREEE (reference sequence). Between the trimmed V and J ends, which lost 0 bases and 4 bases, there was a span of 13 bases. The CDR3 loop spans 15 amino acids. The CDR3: CASSLVGGVGTEAFF. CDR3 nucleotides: TGTGCCAGCAGCTTGGTCGGGGGAGTGGGCACTGAAGCTTTCTTT.

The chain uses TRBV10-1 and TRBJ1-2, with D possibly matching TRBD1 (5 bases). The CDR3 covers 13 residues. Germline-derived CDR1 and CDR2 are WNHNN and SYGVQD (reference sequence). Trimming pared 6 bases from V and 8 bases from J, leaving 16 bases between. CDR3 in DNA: TGCGCCAGCAGCGCGTCCACAGGTCTCGGCTACACCTTC. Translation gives CASSASTGLGYTF.

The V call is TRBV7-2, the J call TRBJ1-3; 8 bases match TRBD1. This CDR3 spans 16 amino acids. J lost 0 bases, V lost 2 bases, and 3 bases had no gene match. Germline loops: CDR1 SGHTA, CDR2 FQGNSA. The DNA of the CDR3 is TGTGCCAGCAGCTTATCGACAGGGGACTCTGGAAACACCATATATTTT. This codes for CASSLSTGDSGNTIYF.

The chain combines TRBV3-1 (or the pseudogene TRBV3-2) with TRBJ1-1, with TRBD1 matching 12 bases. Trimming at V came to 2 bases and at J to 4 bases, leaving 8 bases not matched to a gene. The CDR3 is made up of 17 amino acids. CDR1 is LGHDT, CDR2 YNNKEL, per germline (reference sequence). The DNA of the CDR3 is TGTGCCAGCAGCCAACTGTGGGGGGGACAGGGGGCCACTGAAGCTTTCTTT. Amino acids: CASSQLWGGQGATEAFF.

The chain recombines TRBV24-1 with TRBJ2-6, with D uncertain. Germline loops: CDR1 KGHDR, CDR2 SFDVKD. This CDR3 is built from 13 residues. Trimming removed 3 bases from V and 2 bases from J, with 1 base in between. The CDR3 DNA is TGTGCCACCAGTGATCCTGGGGCCAACGTCCTGACTTTC. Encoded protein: CATSDPGANVLTF.

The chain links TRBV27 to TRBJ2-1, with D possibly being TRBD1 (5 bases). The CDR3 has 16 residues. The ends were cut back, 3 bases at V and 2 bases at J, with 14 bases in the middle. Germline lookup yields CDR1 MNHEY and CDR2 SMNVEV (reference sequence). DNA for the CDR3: TGTGCCAGCAGTTTTACAGGCACCTTCCCCTACAATGAGCAGTTCTTC. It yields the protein CASSFTGTFPYNEQFF.

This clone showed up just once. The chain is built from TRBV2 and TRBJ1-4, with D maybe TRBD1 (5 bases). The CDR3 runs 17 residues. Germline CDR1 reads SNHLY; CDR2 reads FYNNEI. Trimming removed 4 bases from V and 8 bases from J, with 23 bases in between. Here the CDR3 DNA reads TGTGCCAGCAGTGGCCCTCCGGGGACCGTTAAAGACGAAAAACTGTTTTTT. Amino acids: CASSGPPGTVKDEKLFF.

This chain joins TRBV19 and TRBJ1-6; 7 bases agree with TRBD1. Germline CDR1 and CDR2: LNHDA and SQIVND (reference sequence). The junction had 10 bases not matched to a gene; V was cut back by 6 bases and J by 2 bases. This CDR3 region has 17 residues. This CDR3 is CASRSNRGLTYNSPLHF. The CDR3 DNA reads TGTGCCAGTAGATCAAACAGGGGCTTAACCTATAATTCACCCCTCCACTTT.

This CDR3 reads CASSLGGGASSYEQYF. CDR3 nucleotides: TGTGCCAGCAGCTTAGGGGGCGGGGCGTCCTCCTACGAGCAGTACTTC. The rearrangement uses TRBV7-3 and TRBJ2-7; tentatively, D is TRBD1 or TRBD2 (6 bases each). There are 16 residues in the CDR3. V was clipped by 2 bases and J by 0 bases, with 14 bases between them. Germline CDR1 is SGHTA and CDR2 is FQGTGA.

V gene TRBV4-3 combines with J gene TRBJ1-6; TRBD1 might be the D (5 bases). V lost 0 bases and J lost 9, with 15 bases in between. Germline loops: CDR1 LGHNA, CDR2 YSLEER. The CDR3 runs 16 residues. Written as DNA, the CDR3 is TGCGCCAGCAGCCAAGAATTGGAGGGGCGGGGTTCACCCCTCCACTTT. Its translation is CASSQELEGRGSPLHF.

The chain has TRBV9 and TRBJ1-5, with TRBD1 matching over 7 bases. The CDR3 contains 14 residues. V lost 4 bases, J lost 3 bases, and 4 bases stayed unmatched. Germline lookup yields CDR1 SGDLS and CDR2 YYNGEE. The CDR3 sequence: CASSQGTDNQPQHF. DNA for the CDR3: TGTGCCAGCAGCCAAGGGACAGACAATCAGCCCCAGCATTTT.

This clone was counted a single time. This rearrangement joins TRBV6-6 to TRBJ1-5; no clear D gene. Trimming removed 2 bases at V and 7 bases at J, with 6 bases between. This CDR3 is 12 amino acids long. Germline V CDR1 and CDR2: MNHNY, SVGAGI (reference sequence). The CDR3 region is CASSYREQPQHF. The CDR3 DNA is TGTGCCAGCAGTTACCGGGAGCAGCCCCAGCATTTT.

The CDR3 here is CASSKKQKGAEQETQYF. DNA of the CDR3: TGTGCCAGCAGCAAGAAGCAGAAGGGGGCTGAACAAGAGACCCAGTACTTC. V usage is TRBV21-1 and J usage is TRBJ2-5; no DNA check was done on the table's D call, TRBD1. TRBV21-1 is described as a pseudogene. The CDR3 extends over 17 amino acids.

CDR3 DNA: TGTGCCAGTAGTATTCCCCCGGGGGGCAGCTACAATGAGCAGTTCTTC. Residues: CASSIPPGGSYNEQFF. V and J are TRBV19 and TRBJ2-1, with D maybe TRBD2 (7 bases). This CDR3 is 16 amino acids long. Trimming removed 3 bases at V and 3 bases at J, with 15 bases between. From germline, CDR1 is LNHDA and CDR2 SQIVND (reference sequence).

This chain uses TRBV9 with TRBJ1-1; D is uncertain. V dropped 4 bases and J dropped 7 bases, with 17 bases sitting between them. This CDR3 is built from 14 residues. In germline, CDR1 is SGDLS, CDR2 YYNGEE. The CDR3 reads CASSSRIGPYEAFF. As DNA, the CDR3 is TGTGCCAGCAGCTCCCGTATTGGCCCCTATGAAGCTTTCTTT.

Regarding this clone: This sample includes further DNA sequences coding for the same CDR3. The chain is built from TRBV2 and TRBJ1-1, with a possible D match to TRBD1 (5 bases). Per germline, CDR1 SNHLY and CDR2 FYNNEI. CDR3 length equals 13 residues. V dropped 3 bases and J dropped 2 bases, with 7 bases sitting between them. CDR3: CASSETVNTEAFF. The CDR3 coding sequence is TGTGCCAGCAGTGAGACAGTCAACACTGAAGCTTTCTTT.

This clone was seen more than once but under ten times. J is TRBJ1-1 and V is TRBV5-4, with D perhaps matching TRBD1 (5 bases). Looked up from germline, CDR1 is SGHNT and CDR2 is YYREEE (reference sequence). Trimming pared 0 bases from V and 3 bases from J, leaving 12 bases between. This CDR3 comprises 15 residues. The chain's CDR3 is CASSLDPGTYTEAFF. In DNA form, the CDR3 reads TGTGCCAGCAGCTTGGATCCGGGGACCTACACTGAAGCTTTCTTT.